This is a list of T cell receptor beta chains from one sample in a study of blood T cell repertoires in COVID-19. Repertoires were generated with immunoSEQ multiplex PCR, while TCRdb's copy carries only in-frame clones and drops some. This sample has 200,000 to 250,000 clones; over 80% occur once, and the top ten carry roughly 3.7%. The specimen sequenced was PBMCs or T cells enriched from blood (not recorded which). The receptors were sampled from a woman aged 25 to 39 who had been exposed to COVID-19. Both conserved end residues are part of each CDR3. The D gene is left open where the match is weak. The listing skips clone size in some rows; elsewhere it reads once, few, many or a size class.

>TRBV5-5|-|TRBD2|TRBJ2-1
TGTGCCAGCAGCCCGAGGACTAGCGGGTCCCACAATGAGCAGTTCTTC
CASSPRTSGSHNEQFF
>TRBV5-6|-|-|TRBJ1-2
TGTGCCAGCAGCCGTGACAGTAACTATGGCTACACCTTC
CASSRDSNYGYTF
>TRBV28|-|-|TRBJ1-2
TGTGCCAGCAGTCTACAGGGTGTGGGATATGGCTACACCTTC
CASSLQGVGYGYTF
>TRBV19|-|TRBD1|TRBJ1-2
TGTGCCAGTAGCAGGGACAGCCTCGGGAACTATGGCTACACCTTC
CASSRDSLGNYGYTF
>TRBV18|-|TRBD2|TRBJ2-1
TGTGCCAGCTCACCATTTCCGTCAGGGAGGGGAAATGAGCAGTTCTTC
CASSPFPSGRGNEQFF
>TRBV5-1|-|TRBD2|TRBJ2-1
TGCGCCAGCAGGATGACTAGCAGATCCTACAATGAGCAGTTCTTC
CASRMTSRSYNEQFF
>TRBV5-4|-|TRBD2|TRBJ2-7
TGTGCCAGCAGCTTGTACGCGGGAGGTGGCTCCGAGCAGTACTTC
CASSLYAGGGSEQYF
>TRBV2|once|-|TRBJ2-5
TGTGCCAGCCCGCATCCGGGGGAGGAGACCCAGTACTTC
CASPHPGEETQYF
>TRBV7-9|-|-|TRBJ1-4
TGTGCCAGCAGCTTGGGGCACCGACCTAATGAAAAACTGTTTTTT
CASSLGHRPNEKLFF
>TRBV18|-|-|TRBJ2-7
TGTGCCAGCTCAGGGCAGGGTAAGGACGAGCAGTACTTC
CASSGQGKDEQYF
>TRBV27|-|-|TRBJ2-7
TGTGCCAGCAGTTTATTGACAGGGGAGGGAGAGCAGTACTTC
CASSLLTGEGEQYF
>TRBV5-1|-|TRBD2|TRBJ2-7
TGCGCCAGCAGCTTGGCCCCATTAGCGGGAGGGCCGGGTGAGCAGTACTTC
CASSLAPLAGGPGEQYF
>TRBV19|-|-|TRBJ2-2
TGTGCCAGTAGTTATTCCACCGGGGAGCTGTTTTTT
CASSYSTGELFF
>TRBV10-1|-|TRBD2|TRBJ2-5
TGCGCCACCCACGGTTCGGGACTAGCGGGAGTTTGGAAGGAGACCCAGTACTTC
CATHGSGLAGVWKETQYF
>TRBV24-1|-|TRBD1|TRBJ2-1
TGTGCCACCAGTGATTCCGGGACAGGGCATGAGCAGTTCTTC
CATSDSGTGHEQFF
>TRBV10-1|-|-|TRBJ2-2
TGCGCCAGCAGTGATACGGTCACCGGGGAGCTGTTTTTT
CASSDTVTGELFF
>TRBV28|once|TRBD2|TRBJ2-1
TGTGCCAGCAAATCACTAGCGGGAGGGCCTGGCTCCTACAATGAGCAGTTCTTC
CASKSLAGGPGSYNEQFF
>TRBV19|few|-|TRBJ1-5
TGTGCCAGTAGTATATTCTCCAGGGATCAGCCCCAGCATTTT
CASSIFSRDQPQHF
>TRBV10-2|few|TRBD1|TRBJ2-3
TGCGCCAGCTTTGACGACAGGGACACAGATACGCAGTATTTT
CASFDDRDTDTQYF
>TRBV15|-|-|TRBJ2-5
TGTGCCACCAGCAGAGATTTCAGGTCTTCGGAGACCCAGTACTTC
CATSRDFRSSETQYF
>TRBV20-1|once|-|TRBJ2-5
TGCAGTGCTAGAGTTCGAGAGACCCAGTACTTC
CSARVRETQYF
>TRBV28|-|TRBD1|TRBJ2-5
TGTGCCAGCAGTTTAACCGGGACAGCCTCATGGGAGACCCAGTACTTC
CASSLTGTASWETQYF
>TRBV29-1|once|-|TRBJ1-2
TGCAGCGCAACGGGAGACTCCCGAGGGTATGGCTACACCTTC
CSATGDSRGYGYTF
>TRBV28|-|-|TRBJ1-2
TGTGCCAGCAGCTACCGGTCTACCCTCTATGGCTACACCTTC
CASSYRSTLYGYTF
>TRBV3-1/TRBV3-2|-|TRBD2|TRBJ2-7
TGTGCCAGCAGCCCCCCAGGGGAGGGGACTAGCGGGAGTCCCCACGAGCAGTACTTC
CASSPPGEGTSGSPHEQYF
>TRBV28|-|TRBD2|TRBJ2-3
TGTGCCAGCAGTTATTCGGCTAGCGGGACCACAGATACGCAGTATTTT
CASSYSASGTTDTQYF
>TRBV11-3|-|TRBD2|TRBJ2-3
TGTGCCAGCAGCCTTCTAGCGGACAGCACAGATACGCAGTATTTT
CASSLLADSTDTQYF
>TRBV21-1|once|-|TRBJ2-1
TGTGCCAGCAGCAAAGGCCGTCAGCGGGGTAAAGCCGTCAATGAGCAGTTCTTC
CASSKGRQRGKAVNEQFF
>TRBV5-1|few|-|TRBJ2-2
TGCGCCAGCAGCTTCCGACTGGGGACACAGAACACCGGGGAGCTGTTTTTT
CASSFRLGTQNTGELFF
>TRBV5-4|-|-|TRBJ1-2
TGTGCCAGCAGCTTGGGGGGCCACTATGGCTACACCTTC
CASSLGGHYGYTF
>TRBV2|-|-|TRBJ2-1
TGTGCCAGCAGGATTGACAGAAGCTCCTACAATGAGCAGTTCTTC
CASRIDRSSYNEQFF
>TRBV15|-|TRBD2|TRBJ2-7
TGTGCCACCAGCAGTGATAGCGGGAGGACTTCGTACGAGCAGTACTTC
CATSSDSGRTSYEQYF
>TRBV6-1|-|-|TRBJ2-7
TGTGCCAGCAGTGAATACGCTACGGGGGACGAGCAGTACTTC
CASSEYATGDEQYF
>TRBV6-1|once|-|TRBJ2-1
TGTGCCAGCAGTGAGGCGGAGCCCGGTTTCGGGGGTTGGTACAATGAGCAGTTCTTC
CASSEAEPGFGGWYNEQFF
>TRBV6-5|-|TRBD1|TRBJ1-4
TGTGCCAGCAGCTCGGACAGGGGGAACGAAAAACTGTTTTTT
CASSSDRGNEKLFF
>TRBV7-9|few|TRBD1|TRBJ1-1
TGTGCCAGCAGCTTGACAGGGACATTTTATCCCGAAGCTTTCTTT
CASSLTGTFYPEAFF
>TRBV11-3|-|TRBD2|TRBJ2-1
TGTGCCAGCAGCTTCCTTCCGGGACTAGCGGGAGGTAATGAGCAGTTCTTC
CASSFLPGLAGGNEQFF
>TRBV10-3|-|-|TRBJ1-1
TGTGCCATCCTTCAGGGCCTTGGGTCTGAAGCTTTCTTT
CAILQGLGSEAFF
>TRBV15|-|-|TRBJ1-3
TGTGCCACCAGCAGAGATCTGGGGGCGCCTTCTGGAAACACCATATATTTT
CATSRDLGAPSGNTIYF
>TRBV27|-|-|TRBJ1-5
TGTGCCAGCAGTACCACCGCCAGGGGCAATCAGCCCCAGCATTTT
CASSTTARGNQPQHF
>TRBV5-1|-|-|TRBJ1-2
TGCGCCAGCAGCCCCGACAGTTATGGCTACACCTTC
CASSPDSYGYTF
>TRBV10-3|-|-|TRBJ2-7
TGTGCCATCAGTGAGCGGTCAGGGCCCCCCTACGAGCAGTACTTC
CAISERSGPPYEQYF
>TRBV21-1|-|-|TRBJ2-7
TGTGCCAGCCCTAGCGGGAGGTACTACGAGCAGTACTTC
CASPSGRYYEQYF
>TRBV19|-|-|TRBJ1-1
TGTGCCAGTACATTAGGGGTGGGGAAGTACACTGAAGCTTTCTTT
CASTLGVGKYTEAFF
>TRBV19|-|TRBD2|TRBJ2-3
TGTGCCAGTACCCTGGACCTCGGTGGGGGGGCAGATACGCAGTATTTT
CASTLDLGGGADTQYF
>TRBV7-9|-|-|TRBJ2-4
TGTGCCAGCAGCCTAGAAGGGGTTTCCAAAAACATTCAGTACTTC
CASSLEGVSKNIQYF
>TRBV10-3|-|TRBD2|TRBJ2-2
TGTGCCATCGCCCGGACTAGCGGGAGTGGGGGGGAGCTGTTTTTT
CAIARTSGSGGELFF
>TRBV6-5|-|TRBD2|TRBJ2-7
TGTGCCAGCACCTTCGCGACTAGCGGGAGTTACGAGCAGTACTTC
CASTFATSGSYEQYF
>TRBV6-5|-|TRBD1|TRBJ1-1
TGTGCCAGCAGTCCCGGGACAGGTTCGACTGAAGCTTTCTTT
CASSPGTGSTEAFF
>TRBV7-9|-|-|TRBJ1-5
TGTGCCAGCACCCAAGAGGGAGGCCAGCCCCAGCATTTT
CASTQEGGQPQHF
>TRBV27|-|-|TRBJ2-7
TGTGCCAGCAGTCCAACTAGCAGCCCCTACGAGCAGTACTTC
CASSPTSSPYEQYF
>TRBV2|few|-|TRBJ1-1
TGTGCCAGCAGGGCAGGGGATATGAACACTGAAGCTTTCTTT
CASRAGDMNTEAFF
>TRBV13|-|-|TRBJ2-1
TGTGCCAGCAGCTTAGTTAGTCTCTTGCGTCTCAATGAGCAGTTCTTC
CASSLVSLLRLNEQFF